This T cell receptor (beta chain) was sequenced for a study of shared clonotypes between healthy human individuals. On the study more broadly: A donor's plate count was three for CD4 naive and three for CD4 memory; CD8 naive had two and CD8 memory one.

General observations from the study: Naive subsets tended to show greater estimated richness than memory subsets.

On this clone: The antigen is unknown.

Method: immunoSEQ multiplex PCR; TCRdb's copy keeps in-frame clones and lacks some. The sample has more than 500,000 clones; approximately 95% are singletons. CDR1 GTSNPN and CDR2 SVGIG come from the germline V gene (reference sequence). Trimming removed 3 bases at V and 1 base at J, with 15 bases between. The CDR3 extends over 15 amino acids. The source of this sequence is a woman aged 30 to 39 in good health. The V and J genes are TRBV30 and TRBJ1-2, with D maybe TRBD1 (5 bases). Sequenced sample: naive CD4+ T cells sorted from blood. Subset: CD45RA+ positively selected. Written as DNA, the CDR3 is TGTGCCTGGAGGCGGTGGGGCGACCTTAACTATGGCTACACCTTC. It specifies CAWRRWGDLNYGYTF.